What follows are 22 T cell receptor beta chains derived from one specimen sequenced in a study of CD8+ T cells in alopecia areata. The treatment is: oral pan-JAK inhibitor, 5-10 mg twice daily. Extraction of RNA preceded its reverse transcription into cDNA, which served as the sequencing template. TCRdb's copy holds only in-frame clones and misses some; the assay was immunoSEQ multiplex PCR. The data show around 300,000 clones, 50% to 75% seen once. The sample in question was CD4+ T cells sorted from blood, obtained around week 54, from a patient treated with tofacitinib. The receptors here all came from a human donor with alopecia areata.

This clone turned up a few times. The chain uses TRBV6-5 and TRBJ1-6; perhaps TRBD1 as D (6 bases). Germline loops: CDR1 MNHEY, CDR2 SVGAGI. The ends were cut back, 7 bases at V and 13 bases at J, with 17 bases in the middle. The CDR3 is made up of 13 amino acids. The CDR3 nucleotides are TGTGCCAGCATTAGGGGGATTGGGGGCCCCCTCCACTTT. Translated, it gives CASIRGIGGPLHF.

This chain links TRBV7-2 with TRBJ2-6; D might be TRBD1 (5 bases). This CDR3 has 16 amino acids. CDR1 SGHTA and CDR2 FQGNSA come from the germline V gene. Trimming cost V 5 bases and J 5 bases, with 16 bases left between them. CDR3 nucleotides: TGTGCCAGCAGCCTAGGGGTAGGGTTACGGGCCAACGTCCTGACTTTC. Residues: CASSLGVGLRANVLTF.

This sequence joins TRBV4-2 and TRBJ2-5; D uncertain. The CDR3 spans 15 residues. Trimming removed 0 bases from V and 5 bases from J, with 13 bases in between. CDR1 is LGHNA, CDR2 YNFKEQ, per germline. The CDR3 nucleotides are TGTGCCAGCAGCCAAGAACCGCCCCCTCAGGAGACCCAGTACTTC. Translating gives CASSQEPPPQETQYF.

This clone turned up a few times. This chain connects TRBV7-2 to TRBJ2-3, with a tentative D call TRBD1 (5 bases). The CDR3 has 15 amino acids. Germline values: CDR1 SGHTA, CDR2 FQGNSA. V was pared by 5 bases and J by 0 bases, with 12 bases between. CDR3: CASSPTVTSTDTQYF. In DNA, the CDR3 is TGTGCCAGCAGCCCGACAGTTACTAGCACAGATACGCAGTATTTT. Full variable domain (missing parts from reference TRBV7-2 and TRBJ2-3): GAGVSQSPSNKVTEKGKDVELRCDPISGHTALYWYRQSLGQGLEFLIYFQGNSAPDKSGLPSDRFSAERTGGSVSTLTIQRTQQEDSAVYLCASSPTVTSTDTQYFGPGTRLTVL.

This sequence joins TRBV7-9 and TRBJ2-1; no firm D call. V lost 2 bases, J lost 5 bases, and 13 bases lay in between. The CDR3 is 15 residues long. Germline V gives CDR1 SEHNR, CDR2 FQNEAQ (reference sequence). This chain's CDR3 is CASSLKGISHNEQFF. DNA of the CDR3: TGTGCCAGCAGCTTAAAGGGTATAAGCCACAATGAGCAGTTCTTC.

The rearrangement joins TRBV6-5 to TRBJ2-5; D may be TRBD2 (6 bases). Germline-derived CDR1 and CDR2 are MNHEY and SVGAGI. V lost 6 bases and J 3 bases, leaving 11 bases between the germline ends. The CDR3 runs to 13 residues. The CDR3 region is CASSQGGEETQYF. For the CDR3, the DNA is TGTGCCAGCAGCCAAGGAGGGGAAGAGACCCAGTACTTC.

The J gene is TRBJ2-3, the V gene TRBV29-1, with D perhaps TRBD1 or TRBD2 (5 bases each). The germline V gene encodes CDR1 SQVTM and CDR2 ANQGSEA. The germline V and J ends were trimmed by 4 bases and 5 bases, with 10 bases remaining between them. The CDR3 length is 12 residues. The CDR3 here is CSVAREIDTQYF. CDR3 bases: TGCAGCGTTGCCAGGGAGATAGATACGCAGTATTTT.

This clone was seen a single time. The chain is built from TRBV29-1 and TRBJ1-2; D remains ambiguous. This CDR3 has 10 residues. The germline V gene encodes CDR1 SQVTM and CDR2 ANQGSEA. V lost 3 bases to trimming and J lost 6 bases, with 5 bases between them. The CDR3 spells CSVDGNGYTF. CDR3 nucleotide sequence: TGCAGCGTTGACGGGAATGGCTACACCTTC.

V usage is TRBV30 and J usage is TRBJ1-1; the match to TRBD1 covers 7 bases. V was pared by 2 bases and J by 4 bases, with 10 bases of the junction left unmatched. CDR3 length: 15 residues. Germline V gene lookup returns CDR1 GTSNPN and CDR2 SVGIG (reference sequence). The CDR3: CAWSLQGTGSTEAFF. The CDR3 DNA is TGTGCCTGGAGTCTACAGGGGACGGGGAGCACTGAAGCTTTCTTT.

The rearrangement joins TRBV12-5 to TRBJ2-3; perhaps TRBD1 as D (6 bases). Trimming left V 7 bases short and J 0 bases short, with 11 bases between. Looked up from germline, CDR1 is LGHNT and CDR2 is FRNRAP. The length of the CDR3 is 14 residues. Written as DNA, the CDR3 is TGTGCTAGTGACCTAGGGACAAGCACAGATACGCAGTATTTT. Translating gives CASDLGTSTDTQYF.

This clone showed up just a few times. The chain employs TRBV7-2 and TRBJ2-5; 14 nucleotides agree with TRBD2. V lost 5 bases to trimming and J lost 4 bases; unmatched junction nucleotides: 6. The CDR3 spans 16 residues. CDR1 is SGHTA and CDR2 is FQGNSA in the germline V gene. CDR3 bases: TGTGCCAGCAGCCCATGGACTAGCGGGGGGTCAGAGACCCAGTACTTC. Encoded protein: CASSPWTSGGSETQYF.

This clone was seen a few times. V and J are TRBV7-9 and TRBJ2-7, with a tentative D call TRBD1 (6 bases). V was trimmed by 5 bases and J by 6 bases, leaving 20 bases between them. CDR3 length: 15 amino acids. CDR1 SEHNR and CDR2 FQNEAQ come from the germline V gene (reference sequence). CDR3: CASSPLGDTRFEQYF. The CDR3 coding sequence is TGTGCCAGCAGCCCATTGGGGGACACCCGGTTCGAGCAGTACTTC.

The chain uses TRBV30 and TRBJ1-1, with 10 nucleotides matching TRBD1. J lost 4 bases, V lost 5 bases, and 4 bases had no gene match. The V gene's germline CDR1 is GTSNPN and CDR2 SVGIG (reference sequence). The CDR3 spans 13 residues. The DNA for the CDR3 is TGTGCCTGGGTCGACAGGGGGCGCACTGAAGCTTTCTTT. Encoded protein: CAWVDRGRTEAFF.

Turning to this clone: This same CDR3 is encoded by further DNA sequences in the sample. CDR3 region: CASSLDRQETQYF. In nucleotides, the CDR3 is TGTGCCAGCAGCTTGGACAGACAAGAGACCCAGTACTTC. This chain connects TRBV5-4 to TRBJ2-5; D not resolved. Germline V gives CDR1 SGHNT, CDR2 YYREEE (reference sequence). The V end was cut by 0 bases, the J end by 2 bases, with 5 bases between. This CDR3 is 13 amino acids long.

The rearrangement joins TRBV25-1 to TRBJ2-3; D may be TRBD1 (5 bases). With 9 bases removed from V and 2 bases from J, the gap between germline ends came to 9 bases. Germline CDR1 is MGHDK and CDR2 is SYGVNS. CDR3 length equals 12 residues. CDR3 nucleotide sequence: TGTGCCAGTGGGGCTTACACAGATACGCAGTATTTT. Its protein product is CASGAYTDTQYF.

Notes on this clone: At one of its ends the junction is not consistent with the germline gene, which may arise from a read error. This chain links TRBV7-7 with TRBJ2-3; no clear D. This CDR3 is built from 14 residues. From germline, CDR1 is SSHAT and CDR2 FNYEAQ (reference sequence). This CDR3 is CASSLRLGTDTQYF. CDR3 DNA sequence: TGTGCTAGCAGCCTTCGACTGGGCACAGATACGCAGTATTTT.

The rearrangement joins TRBV11-2 to TRBJ2-3; no definite D call. Germline CDR1 is SGHAT and CDR2 is FQNNGV. V lost 1 base, J lost 1 base, and 3 bases lay in between. The length of the CDR3 is 13 residues. CDR3 amino acids: CASSLAGTDTQYF. The CDR3, as DNA: TGTGCCAGCAGCTTAGCGGGCACAGATACGCAGTATTTT.

This chain connects TRBV27 to TRBJ2-1, with D unresolved. CDR3 length: 14 residues. CDR1 and CDR2 from the germline V gene are MNHEY and SMNVEV (reference sequence). Deletions cut 4 bases from V and 4 bases from J, with 11 bases between. This CDR3 reads CASSYWTGYNEQFF. CDR3 in DNA: TGTGCCAGCAGTTACTGGACGGGTTACAATGAGCAGTTCTTC.

The chain recombines TRBV6-5 with TRBJ2-3, with unresolved D. Germline lookup yields CDR1 MNHEY and CDR2 SVGAGI. The CDR3 is made up of 14 amino acids. Trimming cost V 7 bases and J 6 bases, with 17 bases left between them. CDR3 DNA sequence: TGTGCCAGCACCCCCCGCCACTTCAAGGATACGCAGTATTTT. Protein sequence: CASTPRHFKDTQYF.

The count of this clone is one. The genes are TRBV9 and TRBJ2-3; no reliable D call. V lost 0 bases and J lost 2, with 7 bases in between. Germline V gives CDR1 SGDLS, CDR2 YYNGEE. The CDR3 has 14 residues. As DNA, the CDR3 is TGTGCCAGCAGCGTAGCCCCATCCACAGATACGCAGTATTTT. This encodes CASSVAPSTDTQYF.

V usage is TRBV27 and J usage is TRBJ2-3; D may be TRBD1 (5 bases). V was clipped by 0 bases and J by 4 bases, with 11 bases between them. Germline V lookup: CDR1 MNHEY, CDR2 SMNVEV (reference sequence). This CDR3 region has 15 residues. The CDR3 nucleotides read TGTGCCAGCAGTTTATCCAGGCAGGGCTCAGATACGCAGTATTTT. Its translation: CASSLSRQGSDTQYF.

The chain couples TRBV12-5 to TRBJ1-5, with D unresolved. The germline V gene has CDR1 LGHNT and CDR2 FRNRAP. The CDR3 sequence is 12 residues long. Between the trimmed V and J ends, which lost 6 bases and 2 bases, there was a span of 5 bases. The CDR3 reads CASGGGNQPQHF. CDR3 nucleotides: TGTGCTAGTGGGGGTGGCAATCAGCCCCAGCATTTT. Full variable domain (outside the CDR3, taken from reference TRBV12-5 and TRBJ1-5): DARVTQTPRHKVTEMGQEVTMRCQPILGHNTVFWYRQTMMQGLELLAYFRNRAPLDDSGMPKDRFSAEMPDATLATLKIQPSEPRDSAVYFCASGGGNQPQHFGDGTRLSIL.